These T cell receptor beta chains were read from a single sample in a study of blood T cell repertoires in COVID-19. The method was immunoSEQ multiplex PCR; TCRdb's version includes in-frame clones alone and lacks a portion of them. Of 99,000 or so clones listed, 81% were seen once; the top ten hold over 35%. The specimen sequenced was peripheral blood. These receptors all stem from a man older than 75 with acute or convalescent COVID-19. CDR3s include the opening cysteine and the closing phenylalanine or tryptophan. A D gene is named only where the DNA matches it firmly. The size of a clone is reported for some rows only, either as once, few or many, or as a class for expanded clones.

>TRBJ1-1|-|-|TRBV5-1|15
TGCGCCAGCAGCTTGGAATGGGCCCCAGGCACTGAAGCTTTCTTT
CASSLEWAPGTEAFF
>TRBJ2-1|TRBD1|-|TRBV7-2|15
TGTGCCAGCAGGAACGACAGGGGTTCCTACAATGAGCAGTTCTTC
CASRNDRGSYNEQFF
>TRBJ2-6|-|once|TRBV7-3|14
TGTGCCAGCAGCTTTAGTGGTGGGGCCAACGTCCTGACTTTC
CASSFSGGANVLTF
>TRBJ1-1|-|-|TRBV2|13
TGTGCCAGCAGTGTACAGATGAACACTGAAGCTTTCTTT
CASSVQMNTEAFF
>TRBJ1-4|TRBD1|-|TRBV19|13
TGTGCCAGTAGTAGGGGACAGCTGGAAAAACTGTTTTTT
CASSRGQLEKLFF
>TRBJ1-6|-|-|TRBV6-5|15
TGTGCCAGCAGTCCGGGAATCTCCTATAATTCACCCCTCCACTTT
CASSPGISYNSPLHF
>TRBJ2-3|-|-|TRBV10-3|15
TGTGCCATCAGTGACCCAGGGAGGAGGACAGATACGCAGTATTTT
CAISDPGRRTDTQYF
>TRBJ2-1|TRBD2|-|TRBV6-1|15
TGTGCCAGCAGTGAACAGGTAGCGGGAGTTAATGAGCAGTTCTTC
CASSEQVAGVNEQFF
>TRBJ1-5|TRBD1|-|TRBV5-1|17
TGCGCCAGCAGCCCGGGGGACAGCAGTTATAGCAATCAGCCCCAGCATTTT
CASSPGDSSYSNQPQHF
>TRBJ1-4|-|-|TRBV18|15
TGTGCCAGCTCAAAGGGACAAGCAACTAATGAAAAACTGTTTTTT
CASSKGQATNEKLFF
>TRBJ2-7|TRBD1|few|TRBV19|13
TGTGCCAGTAGTGGACAGACAGGGTACGAGCAGTACTTC
CASSGQTGYEQYF
>TRBJ1-5|-|-|TRBV11-2|15
TGTGCCAGCAGCCAGGGACACCCAGGCCATCAGCCCCAGCATTTT
CASSQGHPGHQPQHF
>TRBJ1-5|-|-|TRBV18|15
TGTGCCAGCTCACCACGGGGAGGGAGCAATCAGCCCCAGCATTTT
CASSPRGGSNQPQHF
>TRBJ1-6|TRBD1|-|TRBV19|14
TGTGCCAGTAGTATCGGCAGGGGGCTTTCACCCCTCCACTTT
CASSIGRGLSPLHF
>TRBJ1-4|-|-|TRBV9|16
TGTGCCAGCAGCTATGCCGAGGGTCGGACTAATGAAAAACTGTTTTTT
CASSYAEGRTNEKLFF
>TRBJ1-2|-|-|TRBV5-1|14
TGCGCCAGCAGCTTGGAGGGGACTAACTATGGCTACACCTTC
CASSLEGTNYGYTF
>TRBJ1-2|TRBD1|-|TRBV29-1|14
TGCAGCGTTGGGCACGGGACAGGGGCAGAAGGCTACACCTTC
CSVGHGTGAEGYTF
>TRBJ2-7|TRBD2|-|TRBV30|14
TGTGCCTGTATTAAACCGGGGAGGGTTTACGGGCAGTACTTC
CACIKPGRVYGQYF
>TRBJ1-1|-|-|TRBV12-5|14
TGTGCTAGTGGCCCAGTGGGCCGGAACACTGAAGCTTTCTTT
CASGPVGRNTEAFF
>TRBJ2-2|TRBD1|once|TRBV29-1|14
TGCAGCGGGGGGACAGGGCTGTACACCGGGGAGCTGTTTTTT
CSGGTGLYTGELFF
>TRBJ2-2|TRBD1|-|TRBV2|15
TGTGCCAGCAGTGGCGGGACAGGGTACACCGGGGAGCTGTTTTTT
CASSGGTGYTGELFF
>TRBJ2-7|TRBD2|-|TRBV6-5|15
TGTGCCAGCAGTTACTCAGGAGCGGGAGTCTACGAGCAGTACTTC
CASSYSGAGVYEQYF
>TRBJ2-7|-|-|TRBV11-2|15
TGTGCCAGCAGCTTAGCGTCTACCCATGTCTACGAGCAGTACTTC
CASSLASTHVYEQYF
>TRBJ2-1|TRBD2|-|TRBV2|14
TGTGCCAGCCTTAGCGGGACTTCAAACAATGAGCAGTTCTTC
CASLSGTSNNEQFF
>TRBJ2-1|-|-|TRBV28|15
TGTGCCAGCAGTCTCTATCTAGAAGGGGGAAATGAGCAGTTCTTC
CASSLYLEGGNEQFF
>TRBJ2-7|-|-|TRBV4-2|15
TGTGCCAGCAGCCAGGGACACCAAAGCTCCTACGAGCAGTACTTC
CASSQGHQSSYEQYF
>TRBJ1-3|-|-|TRBV28|14
TGTGCCAGCAGTTTAGGGGGGTCGAGAAACACCATATATTTT
CASSLGGSRNTIYF
>TRBJ2-5|TRBD2|-|TRBV18|13
TGTGCCAGCTCACCCGCGGGAGAGGAGACCCAGTACTTC
CASSPAGEETQYF
>TRBJ2-7|TRBD2|-|TRBV5-1|14
TGCGCCAGCAGCCTGGGAGGGAAATCCTACGAGCAGTACTTC
CASSLGGKSYEQYF
>TRBJ1-3|-|once|TRBV5-4|15
TGTGCCAGCAGCTTGGGGAGTGGGTCTGGAAACACCATATATTTT
CASSLGSGSGNTIYF
>TRBJ2-1|-|-|TRBV5-1|14
TGCGCCAGCAGCTTCCTTGGGAGCTTCAATGAGCAGTTCTTC
CASSFLGSFNEQFF
>TRBJ1-1|-|-|TRBV9|14
TGTGCCAGCAGCGTATCTATTGGAGGCGCTGAAGCTTTCTTT
CASSVSIGGAEAFF
>TRBJ2-7|TRBD2|-|TRBV7-9|14
TGTGCCAGCAGCTTTGGGACTAGCGGGTACGAGCAGTACTTC
CASSFGTSGYEQYF
>TRBJ1-5|-|-|TRBV12-3/TRBV12-4|13
TGTGCCAGCAGTTCCCAGATTTATCAGCCCCAGCATTTT
CASSSQIYQPQHF
>TRBJ2-7|-|-|TRBV6-5|15
TGTGCCAGCAGCCAAAGAAGACAGGTGCACTACGAGCAGTACTTC
CASSQRRQVHYEQYF
>TRBJ2-3|-|-|TRBV6-5|15
TGTGCCAGCAGTTATCAGGGTGGGAACACAGATACGCAGTATTTT
CASSYQGGNTDTQYF
>TRBJ1-2|-|once|TRBV28|11
TGTGCCAGCAGAGCCCCCGCGGGCTACACCTTC
CASRAPAGYTF
>TRBJ1-1|-|-|TRBV3-1/TRBV3-2|13
TGTGCCAGCAGCCTTGGAGAATACACTGAAGCTTTCTTT
CASSLGEYTEAFF
>TRBJ2-7|TRBD2|once|TRBV5-1|16
TGCGCCAGCAGCTTAGGATTGCGGGAGGTGAAGAACGAGCAGTACTTC
CASSLGLREVKNEQYF
>TRBJ1-1|-|-|TRBV18|14
TGTGCCAGCTCAAGAGTGAGTAGTAACACTGAAGCTTTCTTT
CASSRVSSNTEAFF
>TRBJ2-5|-|-|TRBV5-5|15
TGTGCCAGCAGCTTACCAGGGGGAGGACAAGAGACCCAGTACTTC
CASSLPGGGQETQYF
>TRBJ2-5|-|-|TRBV10-2|16
TGCGCCAGCAGTGAGTCGGCTTGGACTGTGCAAGAGACCCAGTACTTC
CASSESAWTVQETQYF
>TRBJ2-3|-|-|TRBV30|15
TGTGCCTGGAGTGTACGGTCAGGGGGCACAGATACGCAGTATTTT
CAWSVRSGGTDTQYF
>TRBJ1-1|-|-|TRBV11-2|12
TGTGCCAGCAGCTTAGAGTTCTCGGGAGCTTTCTTT
CASSLEFSGAFF
>TRBJ1-1|-|-|TRBV7-3|12
TGTGCCAGCAGTGAAAACTGTACTGAAGCTTTCTTT
CASSENCTEAFF
>TRBJ2-1|-|-|TRBV29-1|15
TGCAGCGCCTTAGGAGACTCTAGATCCTACAATGAGCAGTTCTTC
CSALGDSRSYNEQFF
>TRBJ2-7|-|-|TRBV20-1|11
TGCAGTGCTACAGGTTCCTACGAGCAGTACTTC
CSATGSYEQYF
>TRBJ2-2|-|-|TRBV25-1|14
TGTGCCAGCTCATCCACAGGGTACACCGGGGAGCTGTTTTTT
CASSSTGYTGELFF
>TRBJ1-2|-|-|TRBV28|15
TGTGCCAGCATCCCGAGCCGGGGGGCTAGCTATGGCTACACCTTC
CASIPSRGASYGYTF
>TRBJ1-5|TRBD1|few|TRBV27|16
TGTGCCAGCAGCCAAACCCCGGACAGGGTGAATCAGCCCCAGCATTTT
CASSQTPDRVNQPQHF